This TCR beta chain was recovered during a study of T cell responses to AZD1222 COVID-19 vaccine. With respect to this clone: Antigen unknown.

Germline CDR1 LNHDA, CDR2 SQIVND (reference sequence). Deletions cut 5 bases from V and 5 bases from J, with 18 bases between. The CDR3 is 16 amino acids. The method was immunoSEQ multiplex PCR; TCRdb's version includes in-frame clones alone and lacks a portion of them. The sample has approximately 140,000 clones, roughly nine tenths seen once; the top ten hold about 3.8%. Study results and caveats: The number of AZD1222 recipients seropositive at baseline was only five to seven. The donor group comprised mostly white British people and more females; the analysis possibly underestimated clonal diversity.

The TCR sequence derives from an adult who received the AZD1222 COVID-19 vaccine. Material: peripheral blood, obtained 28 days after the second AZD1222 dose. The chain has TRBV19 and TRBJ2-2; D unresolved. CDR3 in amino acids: CASSPPAQDATGELFF. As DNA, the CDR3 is TGTGCCAGTAGTCCCCCCGCCCAAGATGCGACCGGGGAGCTGTTTTTT.